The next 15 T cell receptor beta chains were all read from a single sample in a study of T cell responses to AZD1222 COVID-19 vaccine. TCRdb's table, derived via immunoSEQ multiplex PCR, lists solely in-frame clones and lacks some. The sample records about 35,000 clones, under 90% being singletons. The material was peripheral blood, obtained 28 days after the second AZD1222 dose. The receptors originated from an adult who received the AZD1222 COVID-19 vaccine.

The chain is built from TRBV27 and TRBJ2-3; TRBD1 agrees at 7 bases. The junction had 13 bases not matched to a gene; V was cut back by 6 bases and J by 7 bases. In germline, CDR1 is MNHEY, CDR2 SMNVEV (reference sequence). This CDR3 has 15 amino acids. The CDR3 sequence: CASSSGTVEKYTQYF. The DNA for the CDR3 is TGTGCCAGCAGCTCGGGGACAGTCGAAAAATATACGCAGTATTTT.

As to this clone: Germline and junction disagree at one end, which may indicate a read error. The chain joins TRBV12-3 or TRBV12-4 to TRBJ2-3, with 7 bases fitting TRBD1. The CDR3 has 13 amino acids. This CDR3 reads CASRLGGKDTQYF. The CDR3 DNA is TGTGCCAGCAGGTTAGGGGGCAAGGATACGCAGTATTTT.

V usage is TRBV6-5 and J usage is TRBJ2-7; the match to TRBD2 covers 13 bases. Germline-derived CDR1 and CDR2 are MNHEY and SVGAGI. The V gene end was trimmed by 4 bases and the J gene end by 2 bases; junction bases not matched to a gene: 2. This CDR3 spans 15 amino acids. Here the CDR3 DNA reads TGTGCCAGCAGTTCACTAGCGGGGGGGACCTACGAGCAGTACTTC. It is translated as CASSSLAGGTYEQYF.

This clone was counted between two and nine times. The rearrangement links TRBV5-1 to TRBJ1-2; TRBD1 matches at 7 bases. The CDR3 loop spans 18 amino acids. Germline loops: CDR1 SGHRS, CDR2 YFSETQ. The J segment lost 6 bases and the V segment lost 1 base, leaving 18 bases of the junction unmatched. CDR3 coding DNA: TGCGCCAGCAGCTTGCTTCCACCAGGTCACAGGGGAGAGAATGGCTACACCTTC. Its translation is CASSLLPPGHRGENGYTF.

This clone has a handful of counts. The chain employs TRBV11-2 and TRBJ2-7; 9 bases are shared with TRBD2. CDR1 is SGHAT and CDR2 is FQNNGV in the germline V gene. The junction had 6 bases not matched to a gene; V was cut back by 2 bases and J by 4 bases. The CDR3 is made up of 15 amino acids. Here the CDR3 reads CASSLYGGGAYEQYF. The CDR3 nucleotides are TGTGCCAGCAGCTTATATGGCGGGGGGGCATACGAGCAGTACTTC.

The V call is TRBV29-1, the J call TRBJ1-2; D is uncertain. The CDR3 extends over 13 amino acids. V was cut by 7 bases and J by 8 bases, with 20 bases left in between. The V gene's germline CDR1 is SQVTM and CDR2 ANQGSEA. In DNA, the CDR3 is TGCAGCGCTACGGACGCGTATTGGTCGGGCTACACCTTC. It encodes CSATDAYWSGYTF.

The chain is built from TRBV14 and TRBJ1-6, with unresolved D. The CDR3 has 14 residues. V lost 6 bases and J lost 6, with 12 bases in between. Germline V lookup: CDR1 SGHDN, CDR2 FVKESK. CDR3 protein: CASSRDTANSPLHF. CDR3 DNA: TGTGCCAGCAGTCGAGACACGGCTAATTCACCCCTCCACTTT.

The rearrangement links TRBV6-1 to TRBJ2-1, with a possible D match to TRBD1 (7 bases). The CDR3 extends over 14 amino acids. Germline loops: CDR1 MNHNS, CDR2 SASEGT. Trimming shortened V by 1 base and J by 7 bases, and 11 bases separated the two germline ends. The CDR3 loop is CASSEDPGGNEQFF. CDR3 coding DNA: TGTGCCAGCAGTGAAGATCCAGGGGGGAATGAGCAGTTCTTC.

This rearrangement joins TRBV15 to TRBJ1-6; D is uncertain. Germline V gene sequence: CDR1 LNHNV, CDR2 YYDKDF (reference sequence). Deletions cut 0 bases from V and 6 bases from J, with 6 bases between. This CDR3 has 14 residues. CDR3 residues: CATSRDEGNSPLHF. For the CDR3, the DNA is TGTGCCACCAGCAGAGATGAGGGTAATTCACCCCTCCACTTT. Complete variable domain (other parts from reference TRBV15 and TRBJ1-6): DAMVIQNPRYQVTQFGKPVTLSCSQTLNHNVMYWYQQKSSQAPKLLFHYYDKDFNNEADTPDNFQSRRPNTSFCFLDIRSPGLGDTAMYLCATSRDEGNSPLHFGNGTRLTVT.

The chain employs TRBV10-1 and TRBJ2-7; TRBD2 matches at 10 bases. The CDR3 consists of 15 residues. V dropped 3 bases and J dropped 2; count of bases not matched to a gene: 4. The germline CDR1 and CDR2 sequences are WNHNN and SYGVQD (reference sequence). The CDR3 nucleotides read TGCGCCAGCAGTGAATCTAGCGGGAGAACCTACGAGCAGTACTTC. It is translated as CASSESSGRTYEQYF.

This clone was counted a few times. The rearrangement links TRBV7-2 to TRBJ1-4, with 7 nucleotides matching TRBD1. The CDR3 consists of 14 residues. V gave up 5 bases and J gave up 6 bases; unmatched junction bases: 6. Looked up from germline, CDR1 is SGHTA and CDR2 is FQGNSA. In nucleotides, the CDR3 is TGTGCCAGCAGCGCGGGGACAGTCTATGAAAAACTGTTTTTT. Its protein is CASSAGTVYEKLFF.

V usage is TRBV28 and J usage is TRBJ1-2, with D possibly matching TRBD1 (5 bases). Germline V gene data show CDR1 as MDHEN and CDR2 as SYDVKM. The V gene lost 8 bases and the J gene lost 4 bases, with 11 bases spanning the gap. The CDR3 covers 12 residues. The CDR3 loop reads CASRRDPYGYTF. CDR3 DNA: TGTGCCAGCCGCAGGGACCCCTATGGCTACACCTTC.

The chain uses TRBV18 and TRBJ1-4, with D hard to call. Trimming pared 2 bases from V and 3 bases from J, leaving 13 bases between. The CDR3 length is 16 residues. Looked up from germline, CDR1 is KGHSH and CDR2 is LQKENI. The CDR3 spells CASSPSLGSSNEKLFF. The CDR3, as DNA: TGTGCCAGCTCACCATCTCTCGGGTCCTCTAATGAAAAACTGTTTTTT.

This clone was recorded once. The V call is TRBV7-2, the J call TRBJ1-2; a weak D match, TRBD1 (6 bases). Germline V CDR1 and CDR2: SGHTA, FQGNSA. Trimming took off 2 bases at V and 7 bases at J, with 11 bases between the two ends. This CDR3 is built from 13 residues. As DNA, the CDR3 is TGTGCCAGCAGCTTACAGGGGAAGGGTGGCTACACCTTC. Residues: CASSLQGKGGYTF. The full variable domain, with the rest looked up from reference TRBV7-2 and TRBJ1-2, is GAGVSQSPSNKVTEKGKDVELRCDPISGHTALYWYRQSLGQGLEFLIYFQGNSAPDKSGLPSDRFSAERTGGSVSTLTIQRTQQEDSAVYLCASSLQGKGGYTFGSGTRLTVV.

CDR3 sequence: CSATDRGGYTF. The CDR3 DNA follows: TGCAGTGCTACCGACAGGGGTGGCTACACCTTC. V is TRBV20-1 and J is TRBJ1-2; 8 bases match TRBD1. This CDR3 contains 11 residues. CDR1 DFQATT and CDR2 SNEGSKA come from the germline V gene (reference sequence). The V gene end was trimmed by 4 bases and the J gene end by 7 bases; junction bases not matched to a gene: 2.